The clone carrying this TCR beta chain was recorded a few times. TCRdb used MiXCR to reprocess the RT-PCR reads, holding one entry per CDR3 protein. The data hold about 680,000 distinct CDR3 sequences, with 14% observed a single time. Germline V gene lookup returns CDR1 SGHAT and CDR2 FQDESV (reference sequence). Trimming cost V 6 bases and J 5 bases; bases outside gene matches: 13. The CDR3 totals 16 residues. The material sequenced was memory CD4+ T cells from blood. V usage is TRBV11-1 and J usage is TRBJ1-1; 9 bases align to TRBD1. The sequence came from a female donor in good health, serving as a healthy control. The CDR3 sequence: CASRTQTGGARTEAFF. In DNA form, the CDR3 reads TGTGCCAGCAGGACTCAAACAGGGGGCGCGAGGACTGAAGCTTTCTTT.